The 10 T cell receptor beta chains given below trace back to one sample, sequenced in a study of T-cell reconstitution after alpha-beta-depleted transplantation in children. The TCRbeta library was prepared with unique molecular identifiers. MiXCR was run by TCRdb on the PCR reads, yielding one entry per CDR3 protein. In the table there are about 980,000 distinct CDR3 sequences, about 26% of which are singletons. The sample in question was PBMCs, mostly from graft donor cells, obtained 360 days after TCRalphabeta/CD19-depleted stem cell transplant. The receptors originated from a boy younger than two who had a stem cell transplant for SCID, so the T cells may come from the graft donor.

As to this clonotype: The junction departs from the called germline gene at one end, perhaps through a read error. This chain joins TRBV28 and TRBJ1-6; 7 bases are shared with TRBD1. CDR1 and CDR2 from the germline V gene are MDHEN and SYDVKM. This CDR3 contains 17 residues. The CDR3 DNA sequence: TGTGCCAGCAGTTTTATCAGGACAGGAACCTACAATTCACCCCTCCACTTT. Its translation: CASSFIRTGTYNSPLHF.

The CDR3 DNA follows: TGCGCCAGCAGCCAAGAGTCCCTCTCTGGGGCCAACGTCCTGACTTTC. Protein product: CASSQESLSGANVLTF. The V call is TRBV4-3, the J call TRBJ2-6; no firm D call. Germline V gives CDR1 LGHNA, CDR2 YSLEER. The V and J ends lost 0 bases and 0 bases respectively, with 6 bases between them. This CDR3 contains 16 residues.

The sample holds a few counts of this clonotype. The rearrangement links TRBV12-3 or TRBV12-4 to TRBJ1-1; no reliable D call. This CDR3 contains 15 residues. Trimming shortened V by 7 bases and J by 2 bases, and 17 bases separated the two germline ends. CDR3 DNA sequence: TGTGCCAGCAATGCCCCGAAGGGCTTAAACACTGAAGCTTTCTTT. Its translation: CASNAPKGLNTEAFF.

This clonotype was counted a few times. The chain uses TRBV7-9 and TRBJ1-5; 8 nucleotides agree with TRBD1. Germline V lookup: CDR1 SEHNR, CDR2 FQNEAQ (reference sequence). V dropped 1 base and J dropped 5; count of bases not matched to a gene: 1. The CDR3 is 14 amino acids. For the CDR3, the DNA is TGTGCCAGCAGCTTAGGCAGGGGGCATCAGCCCCAGCATTTT. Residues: CASSLGRGHQPQHF.

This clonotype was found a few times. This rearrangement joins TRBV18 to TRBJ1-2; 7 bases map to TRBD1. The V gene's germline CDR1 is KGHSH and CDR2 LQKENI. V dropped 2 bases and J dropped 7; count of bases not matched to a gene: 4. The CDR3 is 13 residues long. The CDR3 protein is CASSPDRDAGYTF. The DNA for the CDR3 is TGTGCCAGCTCACCAGACAGGGACGCTGGCTACACCTTC.

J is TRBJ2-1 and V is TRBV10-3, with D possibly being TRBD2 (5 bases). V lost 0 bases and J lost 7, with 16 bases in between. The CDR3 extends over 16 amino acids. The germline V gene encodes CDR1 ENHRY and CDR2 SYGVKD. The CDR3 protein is CAISESRTADRNEQFF. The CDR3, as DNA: TGTGCCATCAGTGAGTCGAGGACTGCGGATCGGAATGAGCAGTTCTTC.

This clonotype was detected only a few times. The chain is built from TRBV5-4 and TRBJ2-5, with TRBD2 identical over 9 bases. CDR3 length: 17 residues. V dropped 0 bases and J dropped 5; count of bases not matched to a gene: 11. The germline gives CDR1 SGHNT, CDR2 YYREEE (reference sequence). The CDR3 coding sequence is TGTGCCAGCAGCTTGGAGGCTAGCGGGGCCAGGGAGGAGACCCAGTACTTC. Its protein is CASSLEASGAREETQYF.

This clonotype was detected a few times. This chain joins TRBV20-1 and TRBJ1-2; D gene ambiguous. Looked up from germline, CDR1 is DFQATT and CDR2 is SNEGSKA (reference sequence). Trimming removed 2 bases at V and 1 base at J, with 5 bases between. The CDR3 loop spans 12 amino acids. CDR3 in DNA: TGCAGTGCTAGACGGAGTAACTATGGCTACACCTTC. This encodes CSARRSNYGYTF.

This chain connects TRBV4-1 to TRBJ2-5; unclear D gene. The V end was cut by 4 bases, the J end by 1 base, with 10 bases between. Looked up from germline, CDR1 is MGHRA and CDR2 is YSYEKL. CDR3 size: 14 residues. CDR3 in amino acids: CASSRDTFQETQYF. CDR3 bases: TGCGCCAGCAGCCGTGACACCTTCCAAGAGACCCAGTACTTC.

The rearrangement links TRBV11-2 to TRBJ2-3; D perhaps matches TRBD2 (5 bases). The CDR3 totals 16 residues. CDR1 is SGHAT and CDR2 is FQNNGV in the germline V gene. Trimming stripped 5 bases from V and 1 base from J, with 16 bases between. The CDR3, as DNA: TGTGCCAGCAGCCCCTTAGGAGGCTACGGCACAGATACGCAGTATTTT. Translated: CASSPLGGYGTDTQYF. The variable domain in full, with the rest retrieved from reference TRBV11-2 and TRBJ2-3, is EAGVAQSPRYKIIEKRQSVAFWCNPISGHATLYWYQQILGQGPKLLIQFQNNGVVDDSQLPKDRFSAERLKGVDSTLKIQPAKLEDSAVYLCASSPLGGYGTDTQYFGPGTRLTVL.